Below are 27 T cell receptor beta chains sequenced from a single sample in a study of T-cell memory formation after mild COVID-19. TCRdb reprocessed the 5' RACE reads with MiXCR, giving one entry per CDR3 protein. Seen here are roughly 620,000 distinct CDR3 sequences, under 20% observed once, and the top ten hold around 12%. The specimen was PBMCs or a T cell subset sorted from them (not recorded which). The receptor source for this set is an adult woman who had mild COVID-19 (a few samples of this study predate the infection). Cell type and time point are not known.

This clonotype was counted between two and nine times. The chain recombines TRBV27 with TRBJ2-7, with D unresolved. The CDR3 contains 15 residues. Trimming shortened V by 0 bases and J by 7 bases, and 16 bases separated the two germline ends. Looked up from germline, CDR1 is MNHEY and CDR2 is SMNVEV (reference sequence). The CDR3 protein is CASSLSKGILREQYF. The CDR3, as DNA: TGTGCCAGCAGTTTATCGAAAGGGATACTACGTGAGCAGTACTTC.

This clonotype was seen many times. V is TRBV29-1 and J is TRBJ2-1; 8 bases line up with TRBD1. Per the germline V gene, CDR1 is SQVTM and CDR2 is ANQGSEA. The J segment lost 6 bases and the V segment lost 2 bases, leaving 12 bases of the junction unmatched. The CDR3 loop spans 16 amino acids. CDR3 sequence reads: CSVEIRDRGLGNEQFF. As DNA, the CDR3 is TGCAGCGTTGAAATCCGCGACAGGGGATTGGGCAATGAGCAGTTCTTC.

CDR3 bases: TGTGCCAGCAGTTTCTTAGGACAGGGGGCTACAATCGGCTATGGCTACACCTTC. It specifies CASSFLGQGATIGYGYTF. The V call is TRBV6-5, the J call TRBJ1-2; 11 positions agree with TRBD1. The CDR3 covers 18 residues. Germline V gene sequence: CDR1 MNHEY, CDR2 SVGAGI. With V trimmed by 4 bases and J by 4 bases, 14 bases remained unmatched.

The genes are TRBV4-1 and TRBJ2-3; 9 bases map to TRBD1. The V segment lost 2 bases and the J segment 4 bases; nucleotides outside the gene matches: 4. The CDR3 has 15 amino acids. Germline lookup yields CDR1 MGHRA and CDR2 YSYEKL. The CDR3 bases are TGCGCCAGCAGCCAAAGTGGGACAGGGCCAGATACGCAGTATTTT. Its translation: CASSQSGTGPDTQYF.

This chain joins TRBV21-1 and TRBJ1-1. TRBV21-1 is flagged as a pseudogene. The CDR3 has 14 residues. CDR3 sequence: CASSTRPRNTEAFF. In nucleotides, the CDR3 is TGTGCCAGCAGCACCCGCCCTCGGAACACTGAAGCTTTCTTT.

This clonotype has just a few counts. The chain carries TRBV15 and TRBJ2-3; tentatively, D is TRBD1 or TRBD2 (5 bases each). This CDR3 has 16 amino acids. The V end lost 3 bases, the J end lost 8 bases, and 21 bases lay between the germline ends. Per the germline V gene, CDR1 is LNHNV and CDR2 is YYDKDF (reference sequence). CDR3 nucleotide sequence: TGTGCCACCAGCAGCTTGGATGGGACCTCCATGGGTACGCAGTATTTT. This codes for CATSSLDGTSMGTQYF.

In this sample, this clonotype turned up a few times. V usage is TRBV5-6 and J usage is TRBJ2-3, with D unresolved. Germline V gene data show CDR1 as SGHDT and CDR2 as YYEEEE. Deletions cut 5 bases from V and 4 bases from J, with 11 bases between. The CDR3 is 13 residues long. CDR3 sequence: CASSLNGPDTQYF. CDR3 DNA: TGTGCCAGCAGTTTGAATGGGCCAGATACGCAGTATTTT.

The rearrangement uses TRBV5-1 and TRBJ2-7, with 8 bases fitting TRBD1. V shed 0 bases and J 3 bases; nucleotides not matched to a gene: 5. CDR1 SGHRS and CDR2 YFSETQ come from the germline V gene. The CDR3 loop spans 15 amino acids. Written as DNA, the CDR3 is TGCGCCAGCAGCTTGGCCCCAGGGGGCCACTACGAGCAGTACTTC. It is translated as CASSLAPGGHYEQYF.

This clonotype showed up just a few times. The chain recombines TRBV9 with TRBJ1-2; D gene ambiguous. Germline assignment: CDR1 SGDLS and CDR2 YYNGEE. Trimming stripped 0 bases from V and 8 bases from J, with 8 bases between. The CDR3 is 12 amino acids. The chain's CDR3 is CASSVGYWGYTF. The CDR3 region has the DNA TGTGCCAGCAGCGTAGGTTATTGGGGCTACACCTTC. The whole variable domain, filled in from reference TRBV9 and TRBJ1-2, reads DSGVTQTPKHLITATGQRVTLRCSPRSGDLSVYWYQQSLDQGLQFLIQYYNGEERAKGNILERFSAQQFPDLHSELNLSSLELGDSALYFCASSVGYWGYTFGSGTRLTVV.

The chain couples TRBV5-6 to TRBJ1-2; no clear D. From germline, CDR1 is SGHDT and CDR2 YYEEEE. The CDR3 loop spans 16 amino acids. Trimming removed 1 base at V and 5 bases at J, with 18 bases between. CDR3 protein: CASSLSGGPSGYGYTF. The CDR3 DNA reads as TGTGCCAGCAGCTTGTCCGGCGGCCCCTCGGGGTATGGCTACACCTTC.

This rearrangement joins TRBV6-1 to TRBJ2-7; no firm D call. From germline, CDR1 is MNHNS and CDR2 SASEGT. The CDR3 length is 14 residues. V gave up 2 bases and J gave up 0 bases, with 8 bases separating them. The CDR3 DNA reads TGTGCCAGCAGTGAAATATGGATCTCCTACGAGCAGTACTTC. Its translation: CASSEIWISYEQYF.

This clonotype was seen at least ten times. The chain is built from TRBV18 and TRBJ2-7; 12 bases fit TRBD2. Per the germline V gene, CDR1 is KGHSH and CDR2 is LQKENI. V lost 3 bases and J lost 2; bases outside the gene matches: 2. This CDR3 comprises 15 residues. CDR3: CASSPLAGGAYEQYF. CDR3 DNA: TGTGCCAGCTCACCTCTAGCGGGGGGGGCCTACGAGCAGTACTTC.

This clonotype showed up just a few times. The chain has TRBV15 and TRBJ2-3; D is undetermined. This CDR3 spans 14 amino acids. V was pared by 2 bases and J by 2 bases, with 8 bases between. The germline V gene has CDR1 LNHNV and CDR2 YYDKDF (reference sequence). The CDR3 reads CATSRSLNTDTQYF. CDR3 bases: TGTGCCACCAGCAGATCCTTAAACACAGATACGCAGTATTTT.

The gene calls are TRBV6-4 and TRBJ2-4, with 7 bases aligning to TRBD1. The CDR3 sequence is 15 residues long. With 3 bases clipped from V and 0 bases from J, the junction kept 2 bases outside the gene matches. Germline V lookup: CDR1 MRHNA, CDR2 SNTAGT. DNA of the CDR3: TGTGCCAGCAGTGAGGGACAGCGAGCCAAAAACATTCAGTACTTC. The encoded protein is CASSEGQRAKNIQYF.

Only a few counts were recorded for this clonotype. The chain joins TRBV20-1 to TRBJ2-3; TRBD1 or TRBD2 may be the D gene (5 bases each). Germline V gene lookup returns CDR1 DFQATT and CDR2 SNEGSKA (reference sequence). The CDR3 has 15 residues. Between the trimmed V and J ends, which lost 0 bases and 4 bases, there was a span of 14 bases. The CDR3 DNA follows: TGCAGTGCTAGAGAGGGACGTTCGGCAGCAGATACGCAGTATTTT. Translating gives CSAREGRSAADTQYF.

The chain carries TRBV4-1 and TRBJ2-5; 10 positions match TRBD2. Trimming cost V 0 bases and J 2 bases; bases outside gene matches: 12. This CDR3 is built from 19 residues. The germline gives CDR1 MGHRA, CDR2 YSYEKL. The CDR3 DNA is TGCGCCAGCAGCCAAGACCCTAGCGGGGGTCTTACTTTTCAAGAGACCCAGTACTTC. It is translated as CASSQDPSGGLTFQETQYF.

This clonotype occurred a few times. This sequence joins TRBV6-5 and TRBJ2-3, with D tentatively TRBD2 (6 bases). Trimming removed 1 base at V and 4 bases at J, with 18 bases between. CDR1 MNHEY and CDR2 SVGAGI come from the germline V gene. CDR3 length: 17 amino acids. Here the CDR3 DNA reads TGTGCCAGCAGTTACTTTTGGGCGGGACGGTTGGCAGATACGCAGTATTTT. Translation gives CASSYFWAGRLADTQYF.

The V call is TRBV19, the J call TRBJ1-1; D unresolved. Germline loops: CDR1 LNHDA, CDR2 SQIVND (reference sequence). V was trimmed by 3 bases and J by 1 base, leaving 12 bases between them. The CDR3 contains 15 residues. CDR3 nucleotide sequence: TGTGCCAGTAGTATCTTCGGGAACAGGAACACTGAAGCTTTCTTT. Its translation is CASSIFGNRNTEAFF.

The J gene is TRBJ1-6, the V gene TRBV5-1; the D is unclear. The length of the CDR3 is 14 residues. CDR1 is SGHRS and CDR2 is YFSETQ in the germline V gene. Trimming took 7 bases from V and 0 from J, leaving 8 bases between them. The CDR3 is CASRENSYNSPLHF. As DNA, the CDR3 is TGCGCCAGCCGAGAGAACTCCTATAATTCACCCCTCCACTTT. Combining the CDR3 with reference TRBV5-1 and TRBJ1-6 gives the whole variable domain KAGVTQTPRYLIKTRGQQVTLSCSPISGHRSVSWYQQTPGQGLQFLFEYFSETQRNKGNFPGRFSGRQFSNSRSEMNVSTLELGDSALYLCASRENSYNSPLHFGNGTRLTVT.

There are a few counts of this clonotype. V is TRBV20-1 and J is TRBJ2-2; D uncertain. Trimming stripped 3 bases from V and 0 bases from J, with 8 bases between. In germline, CDR1 is DFQATT, CDR2 SNEGSKA (reference sequence). This CDR3 spans 14 amino acids. The CDR3 region is CSASDGSNTGELFF. The CDR3 nucleotides are TGCAGTGCTAGTGACGGATCGAACACCGGGGAGCTGTTTTTT.

This clonotype showed up just a few times. The V and J genes are TRBV7-2 and TRBJ2-3, with a possible D match to TRBD2 (5 bases). Trimming shortened V by 5 bases and J by 0 bases, and 18 bases separated the two germline ends. This CDR3 is built from 17 residues. Germline V gene data show CDR1 as SGHTA and CDR2 as FQGNSA. CDR3 residues: CASSLPPGSSSTDTQYF. CDR3 nucleotides: TGTGCCAGCAGCCTTCCGCCGGGATCATCTAGCACAGATACGCAGTATTTT.

V gene TRBV24-1 combines with J gene TRBJ2-2, with 7 bases identical to TRBD1. The CDR3 runs to 15 residues. V lost 5 bases and J lost 7; bases outside the gene matches: 9. The V gene's germline CDR1 is KGHDR and CDR2 SFDVKD. The CDR3 loop is CATSGYERGHGELFF. The CDR3 nucleotides read TGTGCCACCAGTGGGTATGAGAGGGGGCACGGGGAGCTGTTTTTT.

The table lists this clonotype with a few counts. The DNA of the CDR3 is TGTGCCAGCAGCCTCCAGGGGGTTGAGCCCCAGCATTTT. As protein: CASSLQGVEPQHF. The genes are TRBV5-4 and TRBJ1-5, with 7 bases fitting TRBD1. The CDR3 is made up of 13 amino acids. Per the germline V gene, CDR1 is SGHNT and CDR2 is YYREEE (reference sequence). The J segment lost 8 bases and the V segment lost 4 bases, leaving 6 bases of the junction unmatched.

The chain uses TRBV2 and TRBJ2-3; 7 nucleotides line up with TRBD1. J was trimmed by 1 base and V by 3 bases; bases with no gene match: 7. Germline values: CDR1 SNHLY, CDR2 FYNNEI. This CDR3 contains 16 residues. CDR3 sequence: CASSDRQGGGTDTQYF. The CDR3 nucleotides read TGTGCCAGCAGTGATCGACAGGGCGGAGGCACAGATACGCAGTATTTT. Full variable domain (rest looked up from reference TRBV2 and TRBJ2-3): EPEVTQTPSHQVTQMGQEVILRCVPISNHLYFYWYRQILGQKVEFLVSFYNNEISEKSEIFDDQFSVERPDGSNFTLKIRSTKLEDSAMYFCASSDRQGGGTDTQYFGPGTRLTVL.

This clonotype appeared a few times. This sequence joins TRBV5-1 and TRBJ2-1, with no clear D. V shed 1 base and J shed 8 bases, with 7 bases lying between them. Germline CDR1 and CDR2: SGHRS and YFSETQ. This CDR3 has 12 amino acids. In nucleotides, the CDR3 is TGCGCCAGCAGCTTGATTCCGGATGAGCAGTTCTTC. Protein product: CASSLIPDEQFF.

This clonotype has only a few counts. The chain couples TRBV6-1 to TRBJ2-6; tentative D call: TRBD2 (5 bases). V was trimmed by 4 bases and J by 2 bases, leaving 15 bases between them. Per the germline V gene, CDR1 is MNHNS and CDR2 is SASEGT. This CDR3 has 17 residues. Here the CDR3 reads CASSVLLGSAGANVLTF. The CDR3, as DNA: TGTGCCAGCAGTGTCCTGCTGGGTAGCGCTGGGGCCAACGTCCTGACTTTC.

This clonotype turned up a few times. The J gene is TRBJ2-3, the V gene TRBV6-5; TRBD2 matches 8 bases. CDR3 length: 17 amino acids. Germline V CDR1 and CDR2: MNHEY, SVGAGI. The V segment lost 0 bases and the J segment 5 bases; nucleotides outside the gene matches: 10. The CDR3 bases are TGTGCCAGCAGTTACTCAGGCCCGGGGGGGCTTGGAGATACGCAGTATTTT. This translates into CASSYSGPGGLGDTQYF.